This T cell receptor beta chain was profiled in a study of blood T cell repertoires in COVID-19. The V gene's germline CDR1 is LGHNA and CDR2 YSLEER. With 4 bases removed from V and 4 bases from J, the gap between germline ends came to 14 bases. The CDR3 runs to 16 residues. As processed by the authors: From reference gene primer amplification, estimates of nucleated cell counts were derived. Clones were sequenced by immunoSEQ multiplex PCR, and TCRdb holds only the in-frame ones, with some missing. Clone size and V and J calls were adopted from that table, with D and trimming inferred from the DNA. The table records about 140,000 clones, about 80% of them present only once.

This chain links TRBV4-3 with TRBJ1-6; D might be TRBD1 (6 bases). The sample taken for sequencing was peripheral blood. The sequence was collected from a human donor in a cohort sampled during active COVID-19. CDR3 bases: TGCGCCAGCAGCCCCCACCAACAGGGTTATAATTCACCCCTCCACTTT. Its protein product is CASSPHQQGYNSPLHF.